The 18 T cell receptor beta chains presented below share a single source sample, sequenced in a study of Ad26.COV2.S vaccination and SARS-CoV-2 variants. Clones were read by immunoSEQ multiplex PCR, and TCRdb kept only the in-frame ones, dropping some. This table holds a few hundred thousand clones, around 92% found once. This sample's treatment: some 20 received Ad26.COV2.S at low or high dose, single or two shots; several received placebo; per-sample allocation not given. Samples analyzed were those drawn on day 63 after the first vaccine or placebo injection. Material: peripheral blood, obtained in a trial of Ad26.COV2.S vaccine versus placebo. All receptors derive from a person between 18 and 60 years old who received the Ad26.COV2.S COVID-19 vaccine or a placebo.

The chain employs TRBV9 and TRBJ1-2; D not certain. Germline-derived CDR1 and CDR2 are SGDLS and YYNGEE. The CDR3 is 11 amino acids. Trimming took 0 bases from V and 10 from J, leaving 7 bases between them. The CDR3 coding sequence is TGTGCCAGCAGCGTAGCCGGGGACTACACCTTC. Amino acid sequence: CASSVAGDYTF.

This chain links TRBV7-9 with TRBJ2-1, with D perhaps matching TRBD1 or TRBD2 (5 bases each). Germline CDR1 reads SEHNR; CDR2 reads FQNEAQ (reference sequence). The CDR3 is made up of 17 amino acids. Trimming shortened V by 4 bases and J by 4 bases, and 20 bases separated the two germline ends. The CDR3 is CASSSPGTNKGYNEQFF. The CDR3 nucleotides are TGTGCCAGCAGCTCCCCGGGGACCAACAAAGGTTACAATGAGCAGTTCTTC.

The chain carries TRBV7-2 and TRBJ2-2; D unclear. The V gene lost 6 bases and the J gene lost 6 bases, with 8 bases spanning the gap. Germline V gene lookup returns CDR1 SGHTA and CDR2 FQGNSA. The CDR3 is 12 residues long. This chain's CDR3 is CASRRPAGELFF. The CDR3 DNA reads TGTGCCAGCAGACGGCCGGCCGGGGAGCTGTTTTTT.

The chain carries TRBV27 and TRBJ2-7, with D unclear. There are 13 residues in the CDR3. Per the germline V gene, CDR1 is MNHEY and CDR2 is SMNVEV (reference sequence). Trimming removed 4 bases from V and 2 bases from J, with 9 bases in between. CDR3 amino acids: CASSYLGTYEQYF. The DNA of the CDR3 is TGTGCCAGCAGTTACTTGGGGACCTACGAGCAGTACTTC.

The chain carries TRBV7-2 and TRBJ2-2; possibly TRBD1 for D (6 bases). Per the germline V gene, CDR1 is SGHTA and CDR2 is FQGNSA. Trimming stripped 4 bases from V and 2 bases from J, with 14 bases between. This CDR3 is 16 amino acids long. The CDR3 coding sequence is TGTGCCAGCAGCTCCCCTCTGGGGGCTAACACCGGGGAGCTGTTTTTT. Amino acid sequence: CASSSPLGANTGELFF.

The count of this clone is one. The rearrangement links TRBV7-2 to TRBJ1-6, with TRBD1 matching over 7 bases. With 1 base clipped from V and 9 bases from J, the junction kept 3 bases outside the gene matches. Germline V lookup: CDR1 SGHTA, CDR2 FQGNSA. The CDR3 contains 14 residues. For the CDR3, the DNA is TGTGCCAGCAGCTTAGGACAGGGTACTTCACCCCTCCACTTT. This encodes CASSLGQGTSPLHF.

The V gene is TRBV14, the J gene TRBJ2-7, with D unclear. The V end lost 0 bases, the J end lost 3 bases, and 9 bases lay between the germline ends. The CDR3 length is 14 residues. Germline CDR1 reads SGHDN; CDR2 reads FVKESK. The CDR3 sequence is CASSQDTEHYEQYF. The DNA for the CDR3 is TGTGCCAGCAGCCAAGACACAGAGCACTACGAGCAGTACTTC.

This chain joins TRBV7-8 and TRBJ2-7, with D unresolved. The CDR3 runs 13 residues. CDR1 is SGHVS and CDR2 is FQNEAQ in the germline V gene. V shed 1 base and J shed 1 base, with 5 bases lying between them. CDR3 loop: CASSLGESYEQYF. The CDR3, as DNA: TGTGCCAGCAGCTTAGGGGAATCCTACGAGCAGTACTTC.

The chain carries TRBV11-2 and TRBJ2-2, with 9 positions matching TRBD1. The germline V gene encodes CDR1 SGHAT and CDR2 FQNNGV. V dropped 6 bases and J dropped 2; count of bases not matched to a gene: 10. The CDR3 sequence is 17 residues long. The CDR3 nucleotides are TGTGCCAGCAGAAAAGTGGTGGGACAGGGTAACACCGGGGAGCTGTTTTTT. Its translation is CASRKVVGQGNTGELFF.

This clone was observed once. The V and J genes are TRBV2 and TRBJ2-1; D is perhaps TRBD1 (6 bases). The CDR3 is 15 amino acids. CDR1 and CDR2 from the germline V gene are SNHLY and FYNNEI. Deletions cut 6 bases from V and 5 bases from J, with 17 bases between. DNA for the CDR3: TGTGCCAGCAGGGACAGTCCCATGTACCACAATGAGCAGTTCTTC. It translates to CASRDSPMYHNEQFF.

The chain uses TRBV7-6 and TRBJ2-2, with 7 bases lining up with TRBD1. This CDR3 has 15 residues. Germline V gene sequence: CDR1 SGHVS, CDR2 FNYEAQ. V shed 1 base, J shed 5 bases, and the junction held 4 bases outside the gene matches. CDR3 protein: CASSLVSRGTGELFF. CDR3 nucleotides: TGTGCCAGCAGCTTAGTTAGCAGGGGGACCGGGGAGCTGTTTTTT. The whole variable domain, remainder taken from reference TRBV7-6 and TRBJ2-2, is GAGVSQSPRYKVTKRGQDVALRCDPISGHVSLYWYRQALGQGPEFLTYFNYEAQQDKSGLPNDRFSAERPEGSISTLTIQRTEQRDSAMYRCASSLVSRGTGELFFGEGSRLTVL.

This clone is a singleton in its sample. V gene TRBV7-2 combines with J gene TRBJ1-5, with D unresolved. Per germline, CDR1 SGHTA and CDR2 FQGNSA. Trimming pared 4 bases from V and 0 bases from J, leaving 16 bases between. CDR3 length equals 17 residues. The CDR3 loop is CASSSSGERYSNQPQHF. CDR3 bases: TGTGCCAGCAGCTCTAGTGGGGAACGCTATAGCAATCAGCCCCAGCATTTT. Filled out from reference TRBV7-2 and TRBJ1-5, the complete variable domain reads GAGVSQSPSNKVTEKGKDVELRCDPISGHTALYWYRQSLGQGLEFLIYFQGNSAPDKSGLPSDRFSAERTGGSVSTLTIQRTQQEDSAVYLCASSSSGERYSNQPQHFGDGTRLSIL.

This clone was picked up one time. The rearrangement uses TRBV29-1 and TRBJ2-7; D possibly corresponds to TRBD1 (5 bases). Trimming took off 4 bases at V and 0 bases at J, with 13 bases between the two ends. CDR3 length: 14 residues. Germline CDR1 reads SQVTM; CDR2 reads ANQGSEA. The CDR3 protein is CSVAQGVSSYEQYF. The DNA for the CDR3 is TGCAGCGTTGCCCAGGGCGTTTCCTCCTACGAGCAGTACTTC.

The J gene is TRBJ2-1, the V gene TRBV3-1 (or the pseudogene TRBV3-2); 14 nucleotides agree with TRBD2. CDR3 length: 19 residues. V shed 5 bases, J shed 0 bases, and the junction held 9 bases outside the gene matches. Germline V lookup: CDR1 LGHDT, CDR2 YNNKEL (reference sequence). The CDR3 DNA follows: TGTGCCAGCAGCGGCCCCGGGACTAGCGGGGGTCGCTCCTACAATGAGCAGTTCTTC. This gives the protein CASSGPGTSGGRSYNEQFF.

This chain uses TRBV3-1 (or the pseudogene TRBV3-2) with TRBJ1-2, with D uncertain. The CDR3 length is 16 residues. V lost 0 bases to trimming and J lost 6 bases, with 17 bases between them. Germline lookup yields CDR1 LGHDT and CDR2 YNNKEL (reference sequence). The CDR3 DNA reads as TGTGCCAGCAGCCAAGATGTGACCCTTTTGCGGAATGGCTACACCTTC. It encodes CASSQDVTLLRNGYTF.

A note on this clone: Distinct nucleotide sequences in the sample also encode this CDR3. This chain's CDR3 is CASSLTANYGYTF. CDR3 coding DNA: TGTGCCAGCAGTTTGACGGCTAACTATGGCTACACCTTC. The V and J genes are TRBV27 and TRBJ1-2; D remains ambiguous. CDR3 length equals 13 residues. Germline V lookup: CDR1 MNHEY, CDR2 SMNVEV (reference sequence). V was shortened by 3 bases and J by 0 bases, with 5 bases between the two germline ends.

CDR3 sequence reads: CASSEERFGLAASTDTQYF. The CDR3 coding sequence is TGTGCCAGCAGTGAAGAGAGATTCGGACTAGCGGCTAGCACAGATACGCAGTATTTT. This chain uses TRBV6-1 with TRBJ2-3, with TRBD2 matching 10 bases. V gave up 1 base and J gave up 0 bases; unmatched junction bases: 10. The V gene's germline CDR1 is MNHNS and CDR2 SASEGT. CDR3 size: 19 residues.

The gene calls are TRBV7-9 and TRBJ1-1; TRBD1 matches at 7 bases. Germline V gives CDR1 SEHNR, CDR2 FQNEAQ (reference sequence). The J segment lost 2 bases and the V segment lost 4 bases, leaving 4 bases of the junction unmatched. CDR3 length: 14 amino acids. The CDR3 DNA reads TGTGCCAGCAGCTACAGGGGAGTTAACACTGAAGCTTTCTTT. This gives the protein CASSYRGVNTEAFF.